One sample yielded the 16 T cell receptor beta chains listed below, sequenced in a study of patients and donors after allogeneic stem cell transplantation (dated by TCRdb to about 2020). The library was built by means of RT-PCR. The sequencer was a NextSeq 550. The public sequencing data were trimmed at Q25 with fastp and processed into clonotypes with MiXCR by TCRdb, which kept only in-frame beta chains. All rows with the same CDR3 protein become a single entry with the most common DNA and genes. The sample table holds roughly 940,000 distinct CDR3 sequences, of which under 20% were seen once. Jointly, the top ten make up roughly 6.4% of the sample. Input material: blood, either unsorted or a sorted T cell fraction (not recorded which). The origin of the receptors is a human donor who was either an allogeneic HSCT recipient or a stem cell or donor lymphocyte infusion donor (not recorded which). It is not recorded whose cells these are; they may come from a transplant donor.

The V gene is TRBV11-2, the J gene TRBJ1-2, with a weak D call TRBD1 (5 bases). The CDR3 extends over 14 amino acids. Germline CDR1 and CDR2: SGHAT and FQNNGV. The V gene lost 4 bases and the J gene lost 3 bases, with 12 bases spanning the gap. For the CDR3, the DNA is TGTGCCAGCAGCTCGGCTCCGGGACACTATGGCTACACCTTC. Residues: CASSSAPGHYGYTF.

The rearrangement uses TRBV18 and TRBJ1-6, with 9 bases identical to TRBD1. The length of the CDR3 is 15 residues. Germline lookup yields CDR1 KGHSH and CDR2 LQKENI. V shed 4 bases, J shed 8 bases, and the junction held 6 bases outside the gene matches. CDR3 sequence reads: CASSHSTGGDSPLHF. In DNA form, the CDR3 reads TGTGCCAGCTCACACTCGACAGGGGGGGATTCACCCCTCCACTTT.

The CDR3, as DNA: TGCGCCAGCAGCCAAGATAGGAACAGGGTCAGACAGTTCTTC. It yields the protein CASSQDRNRVRQFF. The rearrangement joins TRBV4-3 to TRBJ2-1; D perhaps matches TRBD1 (6 bases). Per germline, CDR1 LGHNA and CDR2 YSLEER. The CDR3 spans 14 residues. V lost 0 bases and J 13 bases, leaving 16 bases between the germline ends.

This clonotype was detected only a few times. The chain couples TRBV12-3 or TRBV12-4 to TRBJ1-1; TRBD1 is a possible D gene (5 bases). The CDR3 length is 17 residues. The ends were cut back, 4 bases at V and 1 base at J, with 19 bases in the middle. CDR3 sequence (DNA): TGTGCCAGCAGTTCGGGGGGAGGGGCCAGAAGGAACACTGAAGCTTTCTTT. Translation gives CASSSGGGARRNTEAFF.

The chain joins TRBV5-5 to TRBJ2-4, with a possible D match to TRBD2 (5 bases). CDR1 is SGHKS and CDR2 is YYEKEE in the germline V gene (reference sequence). The ends were cut back, 1 base at V and 0 bases at J, with 8 bases in the middle. The CDR3 runs to 15 residues. In DNA, the CDR3 is TGTGCCAGCAGCTTGTTGAGGGTAGCCAAAAACATTCAGTACTTC. Encoded protein: CASSLLRVAKNIQYF.

V gene TRBV20-1 combines with J gene TRBJ1-5; perhaps TRBD1 as D (5 bases). Germline lookup yields CDR1 DFQATT and CDR2 SNEGSKA (reference sequence). The ends were cut back, 1 base at V and 1 base at J, with 14 bases in the middle. CDR3 size: 16 residues. The CDR3 sequence is CSARVEGRRSNQPQHF. CDR3 DNA: TGCAGTGCTAGAGTAGAGGGGAGGAGGAGCAATCAGCCCCAGCATTTT.

V is TRBV2 and J is TRBJ2-1; D is unresolved. The CDR3 totals 11 residues. Germline CDR1 is SNHLY and CDR2 is FYNNEI. V was trimmed by 7 bases and J by 12 bases, leaving 13 bases between them. CDR3 sequence: CASTETKGQFF. Here the CDR3 DNA reads TGTGCCAGCACCGAAACAAAGGGGCAGTTCTTC.

The chain couples TRBV5-1 to TRBJ2-1; TRBD2 matches at 15 bases. The CDR3 has 17 amino acids. The germline V gene encodes CDR1 SGHRS and CDR2 YFSETQ. V lost 2 bases to trimming and J lost 3 bases; unmatched junction nucleotides: 3. The CDR3 nucleotides are TGCGCCAGCAGCTTTGGGACTAGCGGGGGGCTCTACAATGAGCAGTTCTTC. It yields the protein CASSFGTSGGLYNEQFF.

V and J are TRBV10-3 and TRBJ2-1; TRBD2 agrees at 12 bases. J lost 4 bases, V lost 6 bases, and 7 bases had no gene match. The CDR3 has 16 amino acids. CDR1 ENHRY and CDR2 SYGVKD come from the germline V gene. CDR3 in amino acids: CAISPTSGSSYNEQFF. The CDR3 nucleotides read TGTGCCATCAGCCCGACTAGCGGGAGCTCTTACAATGAGCAGTTCTTC.

V usage is TRBV20-1 and J usage is TRBJ1-4, with D possibly matching TRBD1 (6 bases). The CDR3 contains 14 residues. CDR1 and CDR2 (germline): DFQATT, SNEGSKA (reference sequence). Trimming shortened V by 3 bases and J by 0 bases, and 8 bases separated the two germline ends. The CDR3: CSARDSTTNEKLFF. The CDR3 bases are TGCAGTGCTAGGGACAGTACAACTAATGAAAAACTGTTTTTT.

This clonotype was detected only a few times. This chain uses TRBV5-1 with TRBJ2-1; 12 nucleotides align to TRBD2. Germline V CDR1 and CDR2: SGHRS, YFSETQ. The V gene end was trimmed by 4 bases and the J gene end by 1 base; junction bases not matched to a gene: 9. The CDR3 spans 18 residues. The CDR3 DNA is TGCGCCAGCAGCCGGACTAGCGGGGAATCCAAGTCCTACAATGAGCAGTTCTTC. Translated: CASSRTSGESKSYNEQFF.

The table lists this clonotype with many counts. The CDR3 bases are TGCGCCAGCAGCCTCGCCCGGGTCAATGAGCAGTTCTTC. This codes for CASSLARVNEQFF. V usage is TRBV5-1 and J usage is TRBJ2-1; D is unclear. CDR1 and CDR2 from the germline V gene are SGHRS and YFSETQ. Trimming took 4 bases from V and 6 from J, leaving 11 bases between them. The CDR3 covers 13 residues.

The V and J genes are TRBV7-3 and TRBJ2-3; 11 bases line up with TRBD2. The CDR3 loop spans 18 amino acids. The V and J ends lost 5 bases and 0 bases, in that order; junction bases with no gene match: 10. CDR1 is SGHTA, CDR2 FQGTGA, per germline. Here the CDR3 reads CASSGLAGRIPSTDTQYF. CDR3 DNA: TGTGCCAGCAGCGGACTAGCGGGCCGGATTCCTAGCACAGATACGCAGTATTTT.

Regarding this clonotype: A much bigger clone sits one base away, suggesting this may be a read error. The V call is TRBV7-6, the J call TRBJ2-2; D gene uncertain. The CDR3 is 11 residues long. Germline V CDR1 and CDR2: SGHVS, FNYEAQ. Trimming pared 11 bases from V and 0 bases from J, leaving 4 bases between. CDR3 loop: CAASNTGELFF. The CDR3 DNA reads as TGTGCCGCTTCGAACACCGGGGAGCTGTTTTTT.

V usage is TRBV2 and J usage is TRBJ2-5; D call uncertain. The germline V and J ends were trimmed by 7 bases and 10 bases, with 13 bases remaining between them. Germline V gene lookup returns CDR1 SNHLY and CDR2 FYNNEI. There are 11 residues in the CDR3. The CDR3 region is CASTGDPDQYF. Written as DNA, the CDR3 is TGTGCCAGCACCGGAGACCCGGACCAGTACTTC. The whole variable domain, remainder taken from reference TRBV2 and TRBJ2-5, is EPEVTQTPSHQVTQMGQEVILRCVPISNHLYFYWYRQILGQKVEFLVSFYNNEISEKSEIFDDQFSVERPDGSNFTLKIRSTKLEDSAMYFCASTGDPDQYFGPGTRLLVL.

The chain combines TRBV6-5 with TRBJ1-1, with D tentatively TRBD1 (6 bases). V was trimmed by 2 bases and J by 4 bases, leaving 11 bases between them. The CDR3 extends over 14 amino acids. Looked up from germline, CDR1 is MNHEY and CDR2 is SVGAGI. The CDR3 reads CASSYPRGGTEAFF. CDR3 coding DNA: TGTGCCAGCAGTTACCCCAGGGGTGGCACTGAAGCTTTCTTT.